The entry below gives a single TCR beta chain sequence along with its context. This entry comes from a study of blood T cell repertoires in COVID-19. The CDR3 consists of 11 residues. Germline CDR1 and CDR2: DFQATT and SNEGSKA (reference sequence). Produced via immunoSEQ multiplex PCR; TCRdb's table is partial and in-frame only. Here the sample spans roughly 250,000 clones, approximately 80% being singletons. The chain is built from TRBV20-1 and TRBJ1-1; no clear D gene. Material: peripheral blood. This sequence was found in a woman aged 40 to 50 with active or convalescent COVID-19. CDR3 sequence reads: CRCSQNTEAFF. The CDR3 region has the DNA TGCAGGTGTAGCCAGAACACTGAAGCTTTCTTT.